What follows describes a single T cell receptor (beta chain). The CDR3 length is 14 residues. V was shortened by 3 bases and J by 3 bases, with 12 bases between the two germline ends. The V gene's germline CDR1 is LNHDA and CDR2 SQIVND (reference sequence). These data are taken from a study of T cell changes during pregnancy in multiple sclerosis. Sequenced by immunoSEQ multiplex PCR; TCRdb stores in-frame clones only, minus some. The top ten clones hold 0.57% of a sample with some 40,000 clones, around 91% of them seen once. The starting material was CD4+ T cells from peripheral blood mononuclear cells, obtained in the second trimester of pregnancy. The J gene is TRBJ2-7, the V gene TRBV19; D is possibly TRBD2 (7 bases). This TCR was recovered from a female donor with multiple sclerosis, enrolled in a pregnancy study. The chain's CDR3 is CASSISGGIYEQYF. Here the CDR3 DNA reads TGTGCCAGTAGTATCTCGGGGGGCATCTACGAGCAGTACTTC.